The rows below give T cell receptor beta chains drawn from one sample of a study of cytomegalovirus exposure and HLA in healthy donors. Produced via immunoSEQ multiplex PCR; TCRdb's table is partial and in-frame only. The sample lists roughly 170,000 clones; roughly 70% were seen once. The specimen sequenced was PBMCs. All receptors derive from a girl aged 10 to 17 in good health and CMV-seronegative. The CDR3 runs from the conserved cysteine through the conserved F or W. Fields, in order: clone size, J gene, V gene, D gene, CDR3 protein, CDR3 DNA. The D gene is left open where the match is weak. Clone size is not always given. Where it is, it says once, few, many or a class for expanded clones.

size: NA
J: TRBJ1-1
V: TRBV7-7
D: NA
CDR3: CASSPNGETEAFF
DNA: TGTGCTAGCAGCCCGAACGGAGAGACTGAAGCTTTCTTT

size: few
J: TRBJ1-2
V: TRBV7-9
D: NA
CDR3: CASSLAGGNYGYTF
DNA: TGTGCCAGCAGCTTAGCGGGGGGTAACTATGGCTACACCTTC

size: NA
J: TRBJ2-5
V: TRBV6-5
D: NA
CDR3: CASSYVGAGETQYF
DNA: TGTGCCAGCAGTTACGTGGGAGCGGGAGAGACCCAGTACTTC

size: NA
J: TRBJ2-2
V: TRBV10-1
D: NA
CDR3: CASSRDTYTGELFF
DNA: TGCGCCAGCAGCCGGGACACCTACACCGGGGAGCTGTTTTTT

size: NA
J: TRBJ2-1
V: TRBV28
D: TRBD1
CDR3: CASSPKDRDNEQFF
DNA: TGTGCCAGCAGTCCCAAGGACAGGGACAATGAGCAGTTCTTC

size: few
J: TRBJ2-3
V: TRBV12-5
D: NA
CDR3: CASGQPGQITDTQYF
DNA: TGTGCTAGTGGGCAGCCCGGACAGATCACAGATACGCAGTATTTT

size: NA
J: TRBJ2-7
V: TRBV9
D: TRBD1
CDR3: CASSPRTGPTYEQYF
DNA: TGTGCCAGCAGCCCCCGGACAGGACCGACCTACGAGCAGTACTTC

size: NA
J: TRBJ1-1
V: TRBV2
D: NA
CDR3: CASKGGGPEAFF
DNA: TGTGCCAGCAAGGGCGGGGGCCCTGAAGCTTTCTTT

size: few
J: TRBJ1-2
V: TRBV5-1
D: NA
CDR3: CASSLGGDNYGYTF
DNA: TGCGCCAGCAGCTTGGGGGGCGATAACTATGGCTACACCTTC

size: NA
J: TRBJ1-2
V: TRBV19
D: TRBD1
CDR3: CASSIQPGQGRANYGYTF
DNA: TGTGCCAGTAGTATTCAGCCGGGACAGGGCCGAGCTAACTATGGCTACACCTTC

size: NA
J: TRBJ2-5
V: TRBV2
D: NA
CDR3: CASGRRIQETQYF
DNA: TGTGCCAGCGGCAGGAGGATCCAAGAGACCCAGTACTTC

size: NA
J: TRBJ2-5
V: TRBV5-8
D: TRBD1
CDR3: CASSQGTGDGVRETQYF
DNA: TGTGCCAGCAGCCAAGGGACAGGGGACGGGGTTAGGGAGACCCAGTACTTC

size: NA
J: TRBJ1-5
V: TRBV5-1
D: NA
CDR3: CASSLAGYGQPQHF
DNA: TGCGCCAGCAGCCTGGCAGGGTATGGTCAGCCCCAGCATTTT

size: NA
J: TRBJ2-5
V: TRBV5-1
D: TRBD1
CDR3: CASSQLPGGSGETQYF
DNA: TGCGCCAGCAGCCAGTTGCCAGGGGGCAGTGGAGAGACCCAGTACTTC

size: once
J: TRBJ2-7
V: TRBV7-8
D: TRBD2
CDR3: CASSLDGGRTRRPDEQYF
DNA: TGTGCCAGCAGCTTAGATGGGGGGAGGACTAGACGGCCTGACGAGCAGTACTTC

size: few
J: TRBJ2-3
V: TRBV6-4
D: TRBD2
CDR3: CASSDSRTSATDTQYF
DNA: TGTGCCAGCAGTGACTCTCGGACTAGCGCCACAGATACGCAGTATTTT

size: NA
J: TRBJ1-2
V: TRBV5-1
D: NA
CDR3: CASSRADRPYGYTF
DNA: TGCGCCAGCAGCCGGGCCGACAGACCCTATGGCTACACCTTC

size: NA
J: TRBJ1-1
V: TRBV5-5
D: TRBD1
CDR3: CASSLRQGNAEAFF
DNA: TGTGCCAGCAGCCTCAGACAGGGTAATGCTGAAGCTTTCTTT

size: NA
J: TRBJ2-7
V: TRBV5-6
D: TRBD2
CDR3: CASSYTSGGTYEQYF
DNA: TGTGCCAGCAGCTATACTAGCGGGGGGACCTACGAGCAGTACTTC

size: once
J: TRBJ2-1
V: TRBV5-6
D: TRBD1
CDR3: CASSGNRGTYNEQFF
DNA: TGTGCCAGCAGCGGGAACAGGGGTACCTACAATGAGCAGTTCTTC

size: NA
J: TRBJ2-5
V: TRBV14
D: TRBD2
CDR3: CASSHLAGGETQYF
DNA: TGTGCCAGCAGCCATCTAGCGGGGGGTGAGACCCAGTACTTC

size: NA
J: TRBJ2-5
V: TRBV9
D: NA
CDR3: CAGSVNSLQETQYF
DNA: TGTGCCGGCAGCGTAAACAGCCTCCAAGAGACCCAGTACTTC

size: NA
J: TRBJ1-5
V: TRBV6-8
D: NA
CDR3: CASSSRDFYSNQPQHF
DNA: TGTGCCAGCTCGTCCCGGGACTTCTATAGCAATCAGCCCCAGCATTTT

size: NA
J: TRBJ2-1
V: TRBV18
D: TRBD1
CDR3: CASSPRTGGIDEQFF
DNA: TGTGCCAGCTCACCACGCACAGGGGGCATCGATGAGCAGTTCTTC

size: NA
J: TRBJ1-2
V: TRBV5-6
D: NA
CDR3: CASSLAGEGYGYTF
DNA: TGTGCCAGTAGCTTGGCCGGGGAAGGCTATGGCTACACCTTC

size: few
J: TRBJ1-4
V: TRBV7-2
D: NA
CDR3: CASSSRSATNEKLFF
DNA: TGTGCCAGCAGCTCCCGTTCCGCAACTAATGAAAAACTGTTTTTT

size: NA
J: TRBJ2-3
V: TRBV5-6
D: TRBD1
CDR3: CASSPTAGTVDPDTQYF
DNA: TGTGCCAGCAGCCCCACGGCTGGGACAGTTGATCCAGATACGCAGTATTTT

size: NA
J: TRBJ2-7
V: TRBV19
D: NA
CDR3: CASSPSGRPYEQYF
DNA: TGTGCCAGTAGTCCCTCGGGGAGACCCTACGAGCAGTACTTC

size: few
J: TRBJ2-7
V: TRBV27
D: TRBD1
CDR3: CASSFRDRSYEQYF
DNA: TGTGCCAGCAGTTTCCGGGACAGATCCTACGAGCAGTACTTC

size: NA
J: TRBJ2-7
V: TRBV7-9
D: TRBD1
CDR3: CASSSGTGVYEQYF
DNA: TGTGCCAGCAGCTCCGGGACAGGGGTCTACGAGCAGTACTTC

size: NA
J: TRBJ2-7
V: TRBV4-1
D: NA
CDR3: CASSQDRARGSYEQYF
DNA: TGCGCCAGCAGCCAAGATAGAGCGAGAGGTTCCTACGAGCAGTACTTC

size: NA
J: TRBJ2-2
V: TRBV10-3
D: TRBD2
CDR3: CAIGNRGGGAIGELFF
DNA: TGTGCCATCGGTAACCGAGGCGGGGGGGCTATCGGGGAGCTGTTTTTT

size: NA
J: TRBJ1-4
V: TRBV4-1
D: NA
CDR3: CASSQGMLELFF
DNA: TGCGCCAGCAGCCAAGGCATGCTGGAGTTGTTTTTT

size: NA
J: TRBJ1-5
V: TRBV19
D: NA
CDR3: CASSVTLNNQPQHF
DNA: TGTGCCAGTAGTGTTACTTTGAACAATCAGCCCCAGCATTTT

size: NA
J: TRBJ2-1
V: TRBV9
D: NA
CDR3: CASSVSGGVAYNEQFF
DNA: TGTGCCAGCAGCGTTAGCGGCGGGGTCGCCTACAATGAGCAGTTCTTC

size: NA
J: TRBJ1-5
V: TRBV18
D: TRBD1
CDR3: CASSWQRTGGLTNQPQHF
DNA: TGTGCCAGCTCATGGCAGAGGACAGGGGGCTTAACTAATCAGCCCCAGCATTTT

size: few
J: TRBJ2-1
V: TRBV27
D: NA
CDR3: CASTQSRALWGEQFF
DNA: TGTGCCAGCACCCAATCCCGGGCTCTGTGGGGCGAGCAGTTCTTC

size: NA
J: TRBJ2-4
V: TRBV13
D: TRBD2
CDR3: CASSSSGGAGIQYF
DNA: TGTGCCAGCAGCTCCAGCGGGGGGGCCGGCATTCAGTACTTC

size: NA
J: TRBJ1-6
V: TRBV9
D: NA
CDR3: CASSPSYPGSAEASPLHF
DNA: TGTGCCAGCAGCCCAAGCTATCCCGGGAGCGCTGAAGCGTCACCCCTCCACTTT

size: NA
J: TRBJ2-3
V: TRBV29-1
D: TRBD1
CDR3: CSVTGRVTDTQYF
DNA: TGCAGCGTGACAGGGCGAGTCACAGATACGCAGTATTTT

size: NA
J: TRBJ1-2
V: TRBV11-1
D: NA
CDR3: CASSLMGSPGDYGYTF
DNA: TGTGCCAGCAGCTTAATGGGGTCGCCAGGGGACTATGGCTACACCTTC

size: NA
J: TRBJ1-2
V: TRBV27
D: NA
CDR3: CASSLGLPGDNYGYTF
DNA: TGTGCCAGCAGTTTAGGGCTACCAGGGGACAACTATGGCTACACCTTC

size: NA
J: TRBJ1-3
V: TRBV27
D: NA
CDR3: CASSLGRENTIYF
DNA: TGTGCCAGCAGTTTGGGCAGGGAAAACACCATATATTTT

size: NA
J: TRBJ1-1
V: TRBV6-1
D: NA
CDR3: CASSELGNTEAFF
DNA: TGTGCCAGCAGTGAGCTCGGGAACACTGAAGCTTTCTTT